The 20 T cell receptor beta chains in this list originate from one sample, sequenced in a study of long-term antiretroviral therapy in people with HIV (dated by TCRdb to between 2022 and 2023). The immunoSEQ hsTCRB v3.0 assay was used at survey level resolution to sequence the TRB variable region. TCRdb mirrors the immuneACCESS table, restricted to in-frame sequences. Some clones are absent from its copies; in checked studies, under half trace to an unresolved V gene, and the reason for the others is unknown. The sample contains 19,000 or so clones, around 80% of them found a single time. Around 6.9% of the sample comes from the top ten. The sequencing here drew on unsorted PBMCs, taken 2.2 years after starting antiretroviral therapy. The receptors originated from a man aged 45-60 years with HIV.

V gene TRBV11-2 combines with J gene TRBJ1-4; tentative D call: TRBD1 (5 bases). V was clipped by 5 bases and J by 4 bases, with 11 bases between them. The CDR3 runs to 14 residues. Germline CDR1 SGHAT, CDR2 FQNNGV. The CDR3 protein is CASSPGLHNEKLFF. CDR3 nucleotide sequence: TGTGCCAGCAGCCCGGGACTCCATAATGAAAAACTGTTTTTT.

The chain combines TRBV19 with TRBJ2-5; D remains ambiguous. Between the trimmed V and J ends, which lost 5 bases and 0 bases, there was a span of 13 bases. This CDR3 region has 15 residues. Per germline, CDR1 LNHDA and CDR2 SQIVND (reference sequence). The CDR3 protein is CASSRSPGDQETQYF. DNA for the CDR3: TGTGCCAGTAGTCGATCACCAGGTGACCAAGAGACCCAGTACTTC.

The genes are TRBV29-1 and TRBJ2-1; no reliable D call. The V and J ends lost 4 bases and 6 bases respectively, with 10 bases between them. The germline V gene encodes CDR1 SQVTM and CDR2 ANQGSEA. There are 12 residues in the CDR3. As DNA, the CDR3 is TGCAGCGTTGCCCGCGGTAGCAATGAGCAGTTCTTC. Translation gives CSVARGSNEQFF.

This clone was counted once. The chain is built from TRBV7-2 and TRBJ2-7, with D possibly TRBD1 on 5 matching bases. Germline V CDR1 and CDR2: SGHTA, FQGNSA. Trimming took off 1 base at V and 2 bases at J, with 6 bases between the two ends. CDR3 length: 13 amino acids. CDR3 loop: CASSLVQAYEQYF. CDR3 coding DNA: TGTGCCAGCAGCTTAGTACAGGCCTACGAGCAGTACTTC. Variable domain in full (rest from reference TRBV7-2 and TRBJ2-7): GAGVSQSPSNKVTEKGKDVELRCDPISGHTALYWYRQSLGQGLEFLIYFQGNSAPDKSGLPSDRFSAERTGGSVSTLTIQRTQQEDSAVYLCASSLVQAYEQYFGPGTRLTVT.

The CDR3 loop reads CASSPATGGGEKTQYF. For the CDR3, the DNA is TGTGCCAGCAGCCCTGCCACAGGGGGCGGGGAGAAGACCCAGTACTTC. This chain links TRBV11-1 with TRBJ2-5; 9 bases map to TRBD1. CDR1 and CDR2 (germline): SGHAT, FQDESV (reference sequence). Germline trimming cut 5 bases from V and 6 bases from J; bases unmatched to any gene: 13. The CDR3 spans 16 residues.

This clone was observed a few times. This chain links TRBV19 with TRBJ1-3, with D perhaps matching TRBD1 (5 bases). V was trimmed by 9 bases and J by 0 bases, leaving 12 bases between them. Looked up from germline, CDR1 is LNHDA and CDR2 is SQIVND (reference sequence). The CDR3 sequence is 14 residues long. This CDR3 reads CASRDGSSGNTIYF. The CDR3 DNA reads as TGTGCCAGCCGGGACGGCAGCTCTGGAAACACCATATATTTT.

This clone appeared a few times. The chain is built from TRBV27 and TRBJ1-1; a weak D match, TRBD1 (5 bases). Germline assignment: CDR1 MNHEY and CDR2 SMNVEV (reference sequence). V lost 6 bases and J lost 3, with 14 bases in between. The CDR3 is 14 amino acids. The CDR3 here is CASSRFQGYTEAFF. In nucleotides, the CDR3 is TGTGCCAGCAGCCGCTTCCAGGGTTACACTGAAGCTTTCTTT.

V and J are TRBV6-6 and TRBJ2-1; 7 bases line up with TRBD1. Looked up from germline, CDR1 is MNHNY and CDR2 is SVGAGI (reference sequence). This CDR3 is 16 amino acids long. The J segment lost 8 bases and the V segment lost 0 bases, leaving 10 bases of the junction unmatched. The CDR3 DNA reads TGTGCCAGCAGTTACTCACCACGACAGGGTCTTGATGAGCAGTTCTTC. It encodes CASSYSPRQGLDEQFF.

The V gene is TRBV15, the J gene TRBJ1-4; D may be TRBD1 (6 bases). CDR1 LNHNV and CDR2 YYDKDF come from the germline V gene (reference sequence). With 5 bases removed from V and 5 bases from J, the gap between germline ends came to 15 bases. CDR3 size: 15 residues. CDR3 loop: CATSVGGRENEKLFF. The CDR3 region has the DNA TGTGCCACCAGCGTTGGGGGCAGGGAGAATGAAAAACTGTTTTTT.

This chain connects TRBV10-2 to TRBJ2-4; maybe TRBD1 (8 bases). The CDR3 runs to 15 residues. Germline V gene data show CDR1 as WSHSY and CDR2 as SAAADI. V lost 4 bases to trimming and J lost 1 base, with 11 bases between them. The CDR3 DNA sequence: TGCGCCAGCAGTGTACAGGGGGGGGCCAAAAACATTCAGTACTTC. Protein product: CASSVQGGAKNIQYF.

This sequence joins TRBV11-3 and TRBJ2-3; D unresolved. Germline CDR1 is SGHNT and CDR2 is YENEEA. Trimming pared 3 bases from V and 6 bases from J, leaving 7 bases between. This CDR3 comprises 12 residues. The CDR3 DNA is TGTGCCAGCAGCTTGCCTGGGGATACGCAGTATTTT. Its protein product is CASSLPGDTQYF.

The V gene is TRBV5-1, the J gene TRBJ1-4; possibly TRBD1 for D (5 bases). The CDR3 runs to 15 residues. V shed 3 bases and J shed 8 bases, with 17 bases lying between them. Germline CDR1 SGHRS, CDR2 YFSETQ. The CDR3 DNA reads as TGCGCCAGCAGCTCGACAGCTTCTGGCTGGGAAAAACTGTTTTTT. It codes for CASSSTASGWEKLFF.

The chain has TRBV5-1 and TRBJ1-5, with a weak D call TRBD1 (6 bases). The V end was cut by 0 bases, the J end by 2 bases, with 15 bases between. The CDR3 contains 17 residues. Germline-derived CDR1 and CDR2 are SGHRS and YFSETQ. Here the CDR3 reads CASSLGGGAGGNQPQHF. The CDR3 DNA reads as TGCGCCAGCAGCTTGGGTGGGGGGGCAGGGGGCAATCAGCCCCAGCATTTT.

The gene calls are TRBV7-9 and TRBJ2-7; D ambiguous. The CDR3 is 15 residues long. The V gene's germline CDR1 is SEHNR and CDR2 FQNEAQ (reference sequence). Trimming removed 0 bases from V and 0 bases from J, with 9 bases in between. The CDR3 spells CASSLAWSPSYEQYF. CDR3 coding DNA: TGTGCCAGCAGCTTAGCTTGGAGTCCCTCCTACGAGCAGTACTTC. The complete variable domain, with remaining parts taken from reference TRBV7-9 and TRBJ2-7, reads DTGVSQNPRHKITKRGQNVTFRCDPISEHNRLYWYRQTLGQGPEFLTYFQNEAQLEKSRLLSDRFSAERPKGSFSTLEIQRTEQGDSAMYLCASSLAWSPSYEQYFGPGTRLTVT.

J is TRBJ1-2 and V is TRBV19; maybe TRBD1 (6 bases). CDR1 and CDR2 from the germline V gene are LNHDA and SQIVND (reference sequence). V gave up 3 bases and J gave up 7 bases, with 15 bases separating them. The CDR3 spans 14 residues. CDR3 loop: CASSIEGRGRGYTF. The CDR3 nucleotides are TGTGCCAGTAGTATTGAGGGCAGGGGTCGTGGCTACACCTTC.

There are a few counts of this clone. The gene calls are TRBV14 and TRBJ1-1, with 7 bases identical to TRBD1. V dropped 6 bases and J dropped 1; count of bases not matched to a gene: 8. Germline CDR1 is SGHDN and CDR2 is FVKESK. The CDR3 is 15 residues long. This CDR3 reads CASSEEKGANTEAFF. As DNA, the CDR3 is TGTGCCAGCAGTGAAGAGAAGGGGGCGAACACTGAAGCTTTCTTT.

V is TRBV5-6 and J is TRBJ2-1, with D perhaps TRBD2 (5 bases). Germline CDR1 is SGHDT and CDR2 is YYEEEE. This CDR3 has 14 residues. V dropped 2 bases and J dropped 5 bases, with 11 bases sitting between them. The CDR3 sequence is CASSFGVIDNEQFF. In DNA, the CDR3 is TGTGCCAGCAGCTTCGGGGTAATAGACAATGAGCAGTTCTTC.

The rearrangement joins TRBV7-9 to TRBJ1-4, with D perhaps TRBD1 (6 bases). The CDR3 covers 15 residues. CDR1 and CDR2 (germline): SEHNR, FQNEAQ (reference sequence). V lost 5 bases to trimming and J lost 4 bases, with 14 bases between them. As DNA, the CDR3 is TGTGCCAGCAGCCCACAGGGAGGGGGTAATGAAAAACTGTTTTTT. Residues: CASSPQGGGNEKLFF.

This clone has only one observation. The chain links TRBV6-5 to TRBJ2-5; the D gene is possibly TRBD1 (5 bases). CDR1 and CDR2 (germline): MNHEY, SVGAGI. The V gene lost 1 base and the J gene lost 3 bases, with 9 bases spanning the gap. CDR3 length: 14 residues. CDR3 coding DNA: TGTGCCAGCAGTTACTTGGGGCCCGAAGAGACCCAGTACTTC. The encoded protein is CASSYLGPEETQYF.

The rearrangement uses TRBV5-1 and TRBJ2-7; D may be TRBD1 or TRBD2 (5 bases each). The CDR3 contains 14 residues. Germline CDR1 and CDR2: SGHRS and YFSETQ. Between the trimmed V and J ends, which lost 2 bases and 2 bases, there was a span of 11 bases. CDR3 sequence (DNA): TGCGCCAGCAGCTTCGCCGGGACGGCCTACGAGCAGTACTTC. Residues: CASSFAGTAYEQYF. The variable domain in full, with the rest retrieved from reference TRBV5-1 and TRBJ2-7, is KAGVTQTPRYLIKTRGQQVTLSCSPISGHRSVSWYQQTPGQGLQFLFEYFSETQRNKGNFPGRFSGRQFSNSRSEMNVSTLELGDSALYLCASSFAGTAYEQYFGPGTRLTVT.